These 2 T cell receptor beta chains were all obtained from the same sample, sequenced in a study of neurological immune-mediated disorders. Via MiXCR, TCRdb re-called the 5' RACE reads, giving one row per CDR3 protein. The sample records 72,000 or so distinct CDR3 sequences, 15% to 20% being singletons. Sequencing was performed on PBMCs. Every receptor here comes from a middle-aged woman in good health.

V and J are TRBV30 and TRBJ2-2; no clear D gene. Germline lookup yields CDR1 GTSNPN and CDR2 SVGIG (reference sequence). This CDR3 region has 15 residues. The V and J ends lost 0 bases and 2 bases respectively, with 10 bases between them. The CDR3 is CAWSVVGFNTGELFF. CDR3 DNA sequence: TGTGCCTGGAGTGTAGTGGGGTTCAACACCGGGGAGCTGTTTTTT.

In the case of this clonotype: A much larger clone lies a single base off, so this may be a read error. CDR3 DNA sequence: TGTGCCAGCAGCTTTAATTGGGTCACCGAAGCTTTCTTT. Residues: CASSFNWVTEAFF. J is TRBJ1-1 and V is TRBV5-6; no definite D call. Germline V CDR1 and CDR2: SGHDT, YYEEEE. Trimming pared 2 bases from V and 8 bases from J, leaving 13 bases between. The CDR3 runs to 13 residues.